The next 12 T cell receptor beta chains were all read from a single sample in a study of patients and donors after allogeneic stem cell transplantation. A single record per CDR3 protein comes from TCRdb applying MiXCR to the RT-PCR reads. Found here are a few hundred thousand distinct CDR3 sequences, around 14% of them singletons; the top ten hold roughly 11%. Sequenced sample: blood, either unsorted or a sorted T cell fraction (not recorded which). These receptors originate from a human donor who was either an allogeneic HSCT recipient or a stem cell or donor lymphocyte infusion donor (not recorded which). It is not recorded whose cells these are; they may come from a transplant donor.

This clonotype was seen more than once but under ten times. The chain recombines TRBV20-1 with TRBJ1-1; maybe TRBD1 (5 bases). CDR1 DFQATT and CDR2 SNEGSKA come from the germline V gene (reference sequence). Trimming stripped 1 base from V and 0 bases from J, with 9 bases between. The CDR3 totals 14 residues. CDR3: CSARGDSMNTEAFF. The DNA of the CDR3 is TGCAGTGCTAGAGGAGACAGTATGAACACTGAAGCTTTCTTT.

A few counts support this clonotype. The chain combines TRBV20-1 with TRBJ2-7; D gene unclear. The germline V gene encodes CDR1 DFQATT and CDR2 SNEGSKA (reference sequence). V gave up 0 bases and J gave up 6 bases, with 12 bases separating them. CDR3 size: 13 residues. CDR3 in DNA: TGCAGTGCTAGAGATGGGCCTGGCGGCGAGCAGTACTTC. This gives the protein CSARDGPGGEQYF.

This clonotype has a handful of counts. The CDR3 DNA is TGTGCCACCAGCAGAGGAGTGAACACTGAAGCTTTCTTT. This codes for CATSRGVNTEAFF. The chain employs TRBV15 and TRBJ1-1; no reliable D call. The V end lost 1 base, the J end lost 0 bases, and 3 bases lay between the germline ends. This CDR3 spans 13 amino acids. Germline CDR1 reads LNHNV; CDR2 reads YYDKDF (reference sequence).

This clonotype turned up a few times. The chain links TRBV28 to TRBJ1-5; D not certain. Trimming took 7 bases from V and 2 from J, leaving 9 bases between them. Germline V gene data show CDR1 as MDHEN and CDR2 as SYDVKM. The CDR3 extends over 13 amino acids. The CDR3 DNA sequence: TGTGCCAGCATCGGAGTTCGCAATCAGCCCCAGCATTTT. As protein: CASIGVRNQPQHF.

This chain links TRBV7-3 with TRBJ2-5; 9 nucleotides agree with TRBD2. This CDR3 region has 15 residues. In germline, CDR1 is SGHTA, CDR2 FQGTGA. V shed 0 bases, J shed 3 bases, and the junction held 2 bases outside the gene matches. The CDR3 nucleotides read TGTGCCAGCAGCTTAACCCTAGCGGGAAAAGAGACCCAGTACTTC. Translated, it gives CASSLTLAGKETQYF.

The chain employs TRBV5-1 and TRBJ2-7; TRBD1 matches 7 bases. The trim removed 0 bases at V and 2 bases at J, leaving 5 bases unmatched. Germline-derived CDR1 and CDR2 are SGHRS and YFSETQ. This CDR3 contains 15 residues. This CDR3 reads CASSLEGTATYEQYF. The CDR3 coding sequence is TGCGCCAGCAGCTTGGAAGGGACAGCAACCTACGAGCAGTACTTC.

This clonotype turned up a few times. The gene calls are TRBV6-1 and TRBJ1-6; D unclear. The CDR3 contains 18 residues. V was pared by 1 base and J by 5 bases, with 18 bases between. Germline V lookup: CDR1 MNHNS, CDR2 SASEGT. The CDR3 DNA follows: TGTGCCAGCAGTGAAGGGAGAGCCTCCCTCTTGGATAATTCACCCCTCCACTTT. Translation gives CASSEGRASLLDNSPLHF.

This clonotype was observed many times. The chain combines TRBV6-2 or TRBV6-3 with TRBJ2-1; no definite D call. CDR3 length: 14 amino acids. V lost 1 base and J lost 5, with 9 bases in between. The germline CDR1 and CDR2 sequences are MNHEY and SVGEGT. CDR3 DNA: TGTGCCAGCAGTTACTGGCAGCTAAACAATGAGCAGTTCTTC. Translating gives CASSYWQLNNEQFF.

This clonotype was found many times. J is TRBJ1-1 and V is TRBV6-1; 8 bases fit TRBD1. J gave up 5 bases and V 5 bases, and 16 bases lay outside the gene matches. Germline lookup yields CDR1 MNHNS and CDR2 SASEGT. The CDR3 totals 17 residues. CDR3 sequence reads: CASSRGGQGGMLTEAFF. The CDR3 DNA sequence: TGTGCCAGCAGTCGAGGAGGACAGGGTGGGATGTTGACTGAAGCTTTCTTT.

This clonotype was observed a few times. The chain links TRBV2 to TRBJ1-5; D unresolved. V lost 6 bases to trimming and J lost 0 bases, with 9 bases between them. CDR1 is SNHLY and CDR2 is FYNNEI in the germline V gene. CDR3 length: 14 amino acids. The CDR3 DNA reads as TGTGCCAGCAGAGCAAGAAATAGCAATCAGCCCCAGCATTTT. Amino acids: CASRARNSNQPQHF.

V usage is TRBV5-1 and J usage is TRBJ1-1; a weak D match, TRBD1 (6 bases). Trimming removed 0 bases at V and 8 bases at J, with 14 bases between. The CDR3 runs 14 residues. The germline gives CDR1 SGHRS, CDR2 YFSETQ. The CDR3 loop reads CASSLGGATGEAFF. The CDR3 region has the DNA TGCGCCAGCAGCTTGGGGGGGGCTACAGGGGAAGCTTTCTTT.

Only a few counts were recorded for this clonotype. The chain uses TRBV20-1 and TRBJ1-5; D is unclear. The CDR3 runs 14 residues. The ends were cut back, 1 base at V and 8 bases at J, with 15 bases in the middle. Looked up from germline, CDR1 is DFQATT and CDR2 is SNEGSKA (reference sequence). For the CDR3, the DNA is TGCAGTGCTAGAGCGGCCTTTGGGGTGGAGCCCCAGCATTTT. Its protein is CSARAAFGVEPQHF.